Included here is one TCR beta chain sequence, with context. No antigen is known for it. This sample stems from a study of regulatory T cells in long-lasting Graves disease. Study results and limitations: Relative to newly diagnosed Graves' patients, persistent ones had lower TCR diversity.

Time point given: newly diagnosed GD, antithyroid drugs for less than 3 months. TCR sequences were obtained from RNA taken from PBMCs. This CDR3 is built from 16 residues. After removal of 0 bases from V and 4 bases from J, the junction contained 3 bases not matched to a gene. Germline CDR1 reads MNHEY; CDR2 reads SVGEGT. Investigators prepared the TCR beta libraries by applying iRepertoire HTBI primers and Arm-PCR of CDR3 regions. TCRdb recomputed calls from the multiplex PCR reads with MiXCR, one row per CDR3 protein. Here the sample spans around 420,000 distinct CDR3 sequences, over 14% being singletons. The same sample was also used in a study of T cells in Graves' hyperthyroidism and ophthalmopathy. That publication notes: Graves' hyperthyroidism is called stable when ophthalmopathy does not progress within 18 months.

This TCR derives from a woman in her forties with Graves disease. The source was peripheral blood mononuclear cells (PBMCs), collected at new diagnosis, from a patient treated with antithyroid drugs. The chain carries TRBV6-2 or TRBV6-3 and TRBJ2-3; TRBD2 matches 11 bases. The CDR3: CASSYSLAGGADTQYF. The CDR3 DNA reads TGTGCCAGCAGTTACTCGCTAGCGGGAGGAGCAGATACGCAGTATTTT.